The 27 T cell receptor beta chains below all came from one sample that was sequenced in a study of blood T cell repertoires in COVID-19 (dated by TCRdb to 2018 to 2021). The library was obtained by the immunoSEQ multiplex PCR assay. What TCRdb holds here is the immuneACCESS table cut down to in-frame rearrangements. Part of the clones is not present; checked against another copy, under half of the missing clones reflect an unresolved V gene, and the others are unexplained. For this sample the table gives some 59,000 clones, of which approximately 91% were detected only once. Jointly, the top ten make up roughly 3.6% of the sample. The sequenced material came from peripheral blood. These receptors all come from a man over 45 with acute or convalescent COVID-19.

V is TRBV7-9 and J is TRBJ2-3; perhaps TRBD1 as D (6 bases). This CDR3 has 15 amino acids. V was pared by 5 bases and J by 2 bases, with 14 bases between. Germline values: CDR1 SEHNR, CDR2 FQNEAQ (reference sequence). The CDR3 protein is CASSPRDRTTDTQYF. Written as DNA, the CDR3 is TGTGCCAGCAGCCCCAGAGACAGGACCACAGATACGCAGTATTTT. Full variable domain (missing parts from reference TRBV7-9 and TRBJ2-3): DTGVSQNPRHKITKRGQNVTFRCDPISEHNRLYWYRQTLGQGPEFLTYFQNEAQLEKSRLLSDRFSAERPKGSFSTLEIQRTEQGDSAMYLCASSPRDRTTDTQYFGPGTRLTVL.

The chain has TRBV7-6 and TRBJ2-1; tentatively, D is TRBD2 (6 bases). Germline CDR1 SGHVS, CDR2 FNYEAQ. CDR3 size: 16 residues. V was cut by 4 bases and J by 3 bases, with 16 bases left in between. The CDR3 bases are TGTGCCAGCAGCTATTCGACTAGTGGGATCTACAATGAGCAGTTCTTC. It is translated as CASSYSTSGIYNEQFF.

The V and J genes are TRBV6-5 and TRBJ2-7, with 9 bases matching TRBD2. The CDR3 runs 16 residues. In germline, CDR1 is MNHEY, CDR2 SVGAGI. Germline trimming cut 2 bases from V and 2 bases from J; bases unmatched to any gene: 7. CDR3 in amino acids: CASSYRTSGPTYEQYF. In DNA, the CDR3 is TGTGCCAGCAGTTACCGAACTAGCGGGCCCACCTACGAGCAGTACTTC.

The gene calls are TRBV5-1 and TRBJ2-2; 9 bases fit TRBD2. V trimming: 2 bases; J trimming: 1 base; junction bases outside the gene matches: 3. The CDR3 consists of 16 residues. Germline V gene sequence: CDR1 SGHRS, CDR2 YFSETQ. CDR3 loop: CASSLYSGGNTGELFF. The CDR3 DNA reads as TGCGCCAGCAGCTTATATAGCGGGGGGAACACCGGGGAGCTGTTTTTT.

V gene TRBV7-9 combines with J gene TRBJ2-7, with 7 bases fitting TRBD1. CDR3 length: 13 amino acids. The J segment lost 9 bases and the V segment lost 5 bases, leaving 10 bases of the junction unmatched. CDR1 and CDR2 (germline): SEHNR, FQNEAQ (reference sequence). The CDR3 DNA reads TGTGCCAGCAGCCGGAAAGGGGGCGCTAGGCAGTACTTC. Amino acids: CASSRKGGARQYF.

This chain links TRBV24-1 with TRBJ2-7, with no clear D. This CDR3 is 13 amino acids long. Germline CDR1 reads KGHDR; CDR2 reads SFDVKD. V gave up 1 base and J gave up 3 bases, with 6 bases separating them. CDR3 sequence (DNA): TGTGCCACCAGTGATTTCCCGGGCTACGAGCAGTACTTC. Its translation: CATSDFPGYEQYF.

The chain employs TRBV21-1 and TRBJ1-5. TRBV21-1 is recorded as a pseudogene. This CDR3 contains 18 residues. This CDR3 is CASSPGGRRLGGYQPQHF. The CDR3 DNA is TGTGCCAGCAGCCCGGGTGGCAGGAGGTTGGGTGGGTATCAGCCCCAGCATTTT.

The chain employs TRBV5-1 and TRBJ1-4; no reliable D call. The germline gives CDR1 SGHRS, CDR2 YFSETQ. The V gene lost 0 bases and the J gene lost 4 bases, with 10 bases spanning the gap. The CDR3 runs 15 residues. Here the CDR3 DNA reads TGCGCCAGCAGCTTGGATAGCGCGATTAATGAAAAACTGTTTTTT. This gives the protein CASSLDSAINEKLFF.

The chain recombines TRBV10-2 with TRBJ2-2; 10 bases are shared with TRBD2. The CDR3 has 16 amino acids. V gave up 6 bases and J gave up 5 bases; unmatched junction bases: 9. CDR1 WSHSY and CDR2 SAAADI come from the germline V gene. CDR3 in amino acids: CASSGSGTSVTGELFF. CDR3 coding DNA: TGCGCCAGCAGCGGATCCGGGACTAGCGTTACCGGGGAGCTGTTTTTT.

The rearrangement links TRBV18 to TRBJ1-3; 7 positions match TRBD1. In germline, CDR1 is KGHSH, CDR2 LQKENI. The V gene end was trimmed by 3 bases and the J gene end by 0 bases; junction bases not matched to a gene: 14. The CDR3 sequence is 19 residues long. In DNA, the CDR3 is TGTGCCAGCTCACCCCCGAGGGGACAGCTATACCTCTCTGGAAACACCATATATTTT. Amino acid sequence: CASSPPRGQLYLSGNTIYF.

The gene calls are TRBV14 and TRBJ1-3, with 7 bases lining up with TRBD1. The germline gives CDR1 SGHDN, CDR2 FVKESK. With 4 bases clipped from V and 2 bases from J, the junction kept 17 bases outside the gene matches. The CDR3 sequence is 19 residues long. CDR3 protein: CASSLLTGSISNAGNTIYF. CDR3 bases: TGTGCCAGCAGCCTTCTGACAGGGTCAATATCGAACGCTGGAAACACCATATATTTT.

A few counts support this clone. V is TRBV7-2 and J is TRBJ2-5; maybe TRBD2 (6 bases). CDR1 and CDR2 (germline): SGHTA, FQGNSA. There are 14 residues in the CDR3. The germline V and J ends were trimmed by 6 bases and 4 bases, with 15 bases remaining between them. CDR3 sequence: CASREGQLRETQYF. The CDR3 DNA reads TGTGCCAGCAGGGAGGGGCAGCTTAGAGAGACCCAGTACTTC.

V is TRBV19 and J is TRBJ1-2; 9 bases fit TRBD1. V lost 6 bases, J lost 8 bases, and 10 bases stayed unmatched. The CDR3 totals 14 residues. The germline V gene has CDR1 LNHDA and CDR2 SQIVND (reference sequence). This chain's CDR3 is CASSSRTGEHGYTF. The CDR3 coding sequence is TGTGCCAGTAGCTCTCGGACAGGGGAACACGGCTACACCTTC.

J is TRBJ1-3 and V is TRBV5-6; a weak D match, TRBD1 (6 bases). CDR1 and CDR2 (germline): SGHDT, YYEEEE. The CDR3 consists of 15 residues. Trimming stripped 1 base from V and 2 bases from J, with 10 bases between. CDR3 in DNA: TGTGCCAGCAGCTTGACAGGGCAAGCTGGAAACACCATATATTTT. This encodes CASSLTGQAGNTIYF.

This chain connects TRBV7-9 to TRBJ2-2; 7 bases agree with TRBD1. CDR1 and CDR2 from the germline V gene are SEHNR and FQNEAQ (reference sequence). V lost 6 bases and J lost 4; bases outside the gene matches: 5. The CDR3 is made up of 14 amino acids. CDR3 sequence: CASSIDRVTGELFF. The CDR3 nucleotides are TGTGCCAGCAGTATAGACAGGGTCACCGGGGAGCTGTTTTTT.

The chain has TRBV7-9 and TRBJ2-3; 7 bases fit TRBD1. V lost 0 bases, J lost 8 bases, and 2 bases stayed unmatched. The CDR3 runs 13 residues. From germline, CDR1 is SEHNR and CDR2 FQNEAQ (reference sequence). The CDR3 region has the DNA TGTGCCAGCAGCTTAGCGGGACAGAGTACGCAGTATTTT. Protein sequence: CASSLAGQSTQYF. Based on the CDR3 plus reference TRBV7-9 and TRBJ2-3, the full variable domain is DTGVSQNPRHKITKRGQNVTFRCDPISEHNRLYWYRQTLGQGPEFLTYFQNEAQLEKSRLLSDRFSAERPKGSFSTLEIQRTEQGDSAMYLCASSLAGQSTQYFGPGTRLTVL.

This chain uses TRBV5-1 with TRBJ2-1; TRBD2 aligns across 9 bases. The CDR3 covers 15 residues. CDR1 is SGHRS, CDR2 YFSETQ, per germline. The trim removed 0 bases at V and 8 bases at J, leaving 6 bases unmatched. The CDR3 DNA sequence: TGCGCCAGCAGCTTGGCCGGCCTAGCGGGGTATGAGCAGTTCTTC. This gives the protein CASSLAGLAGYEQFF.

V gene TRBV5-1 combines with J gene TRBJ1-1; 7 bases agree with TRBD1. The V and J ends lost 2 bases and 4 bases, in that order; junction bases with no gene match: 2. CDR3 length: 13 residues. CDR1 is SGHRS and CDR2 is YFSETQ in the germline V gene. The CDR3 here is CASSFRGATEAFF. The CDR3 DNA follows: TGCGCCAGCAGCTTCAGGGGGGCCACTGAAGCTTTCTTT.

The CDR3 coding sequence is TGCGCCAGCAGTTACAGAGACGAGCAGTACTTC. Its translation: CASSYRDEQYF. The chain carries TRBV5-1 and TRBJ2-7; no definite D call. The CDR3 is 11 residues long. The V end was cut by 5 bases, the J end by 5 bases, with 8 bases between. Germline lookup yields CDR1 SGHRS and CDR2 YFSETQ.

The V and J genes are TRBV2 and TRBJ2-1; no definite D call. This CDR3 has 11 residues. Germline V lookup: CDR1 SNHLY, CDR2 FYNNEI. V was trimmed by 2 bases and J by 9 bases, leaving 5 bases between them. CDR3 amino acids: CASSETREQFF. The CDR3 nucleotides read TGTGCCAGCAGTGAAACGCGTGAGCAGTTCTTC.

The chain joins TRBV9 to TRBJ2-6; TRBD2 aligns across 9 bases. This CDR3 spans 15 amino acids. Germline trimming cut 2 bases from V and 4 bases from J; bases unmatched to any gene: 1. The germline V gene has CDR1 SGDLS and CDR2 YYNGEE. The CDR3: CASSVLAGGANVLTF. CDR3 sequence (DNA): TGTGCCAGCAGCGTTCTAGCGGGAGGGGCCAACGTCCTGACTTTC.

The chain is built from TRBV10-2 and TRBJ2-3, with TRBD2 as a possible D gene (6 bases). V gave up 3 bases and J gave up 3 bases, with 13 bases separating them. Looked up from germline, CDR1 is WSHSY and CDR2 is SAAADI. CDR3 size: 15 residues. CDR3 amino acids: CASSDSSDWTDTQYF. The CDR3 bases are TGCGCCAGCAGTGACTCTAGCGACTGGACAGATACGCAGTATTTT.

V gene TRBV2 combines with J gene TRBJ1-1; TRBD1 matches 7 bases. V dropped 8 bases and J dropped 3; count of bases not matched to a gene: 6. The germline gives CDR1 SNHLY, CDR2 FYNNEI. CDR3 length: 13 amino acids. The CDR3: CASRNRGDTEAFF. CDR3 sequence (DNA): TGTGCCAGCCGGAACAGGGGTGACACTGAAGCTTTCTTT.

The chain recombines TRBV7-2 with TRBJ2-7; D is ambiguous. Trimming cost V 5 bases and J 3 bases, with 11 bases left between them. This CDR3 has 13 residues. CDR1 and CDR2 from the germline V gene are SGHTA and FQGNSA. As DNA, the CDR3 is TGTGCCAGCAGCCCTGTAATTGTCTACGAGCAGTACTTC. As protein: CASSPVIVYEQYF. Variable domain in full (rest from reference TRBV7-2 and TRBJ2-7): GAGVSQSPSNKVTEKGKDVELRCDPISGHTALYWYRQSLGQGLEFLIYFQGNSAPDKSGLPSDRFSAERTGGSVSTLTIQRTQQEDSAVYLCASSPVIVYEQYFGPGTRLTVT.

The V and J genes are TRBV27 and TRBJ1-1, with D possibly matching TRBD1 (6 bases). Per the germline V gene, CDR1 is MNHEY and CDR2 is SMNVEV (reference sequence). The V end lost 0 bases, the J end lost 4 bases, and 12 bases lay between the germline ends. The CDR3 covers 15 residues. The CDR3 spells CASSLSRGALTEAFF. The CDR3 DNA reads as TGTGCCAGCAGTTTATCTCGGGGGGCGCTCACTGAAGCTTTCTTT.

V gene TRBV19 combines with J gene TRBJ2-6, with D maybe TRBD2 (5 bases). Germline V gives CDR1 LNHDA, CDR2 SQIVND (reference sequence). CDR3 length: 16 residues. V lost 5 bases, J lost 2 bases, and 13 bases lay in between. CDR3 protein: CASSPGIGAGANVLTF. The CDR3 DNA follows: TGTGCCAGTAGTCCCGGTATCGGGGCTGGGGCCAACGTCCTGACTTTC.

J is TRBJ2-3 and V is TRBV5-6; D is possibly TRBD1 (7 bases). CDR1 is SGHDT, CDR2 YYEEEE, per germline. V lost 1 base, J lost 3 bases, and 15 bases lay in between. The CDR3 has 16 amino acids. For the CDR3, the DNA is TGTGCCAGCAGCTTGCTCCGGAGGGGGCGGACAGATACGCAGTATTTT. Residues: CASSLLRRGRTDTQYF.